The rows below give T cell receptor beta chains drawn from one sample of a study of shared clonotypes between healthy human individuals. Profiling relied on immunoSEQ multiplex PCR, and the TCRdb table lists in-frame clones only, not all of them. The table records some 510,000 clones, 60% to 85% of them present only once. Sequencing input: PBMCs. All receptors come from a woman between 40 and 50 years old in good health. Some clones in this sample may be carry-over from other donors' samples. CDR3s include the opening cysteine and the closing phenylalanine or tryptophan.

CDR3	length	V	J
CASSFRPGGDTQYF	14	TRBV28	TRBJ2-3
CASSSTAGQVGGELFF	16	TRBV14	TRBJ2-2
CASSLVIRSEAFF	13	TRBV11-2	TRBJ1-1
CASSATSIAGVDTQYF	16	TRBV9	TRBJ2-3
CAISQSTGEANYGYTF	16	TRBV10-3	TRBJ1-2
CASSPRGLANNEQFF	15	TRBV27	TRBJ2-1
CASSQQTGGADTQYF	15	TRBV18	TRBJ2-3
CAWGDTNTDTQYF	13	TRBV30	TRBJ2-3
CASSPYYNEQFF	12	TRBV11-2	TRBJ2-1
CSVVPLAGQETQYF	14	TRBV29-1	TRBJ2-5
CASQELSYEQYF	12	TRBV2	TRBJ2-7
CASSFRREGNQYF	13	TRBV7-6	TRBJ2-7
CASSLVGEETQYF	13	TRBV5-4	TRBJ2-5
CASSSRDSYEQYF	13	TRBV19	TRBJ2-7
CASSVDSGRVSYNEQFF	17	TRBV9	TRBJ2-1
CASRDDRVQETQYF	14	TRBV2	TRBJ2-5
CASSHTPDSYDYGYTF	16	TRBV18	TRBJ1-2
CASSPSRLAGTNGELFF	17	TRBV19	TRBJ2-2
CASRHPGQGFTEAFF	15	TRBV6-1	TRBJ1-1
CASSPDRGYTDTQYF	15	TRBV18	TRBJ2-3
CASSVSPSTDTQYF	14	TRBV9	TRBJ2-3
CASSIAGGPQDTQYF	15	TRBV19	TRBJ2-3
CASLYRSQPQHF	12	TRBV5-7	TRBJ1-5
CASSMDRYQETQYF	14	TRBV19	TRBJ2-5
CASSNLNTEAFF	12	TRBV19	TRBJ1-1
CASSPGTANEQFF	13	TRBV6-4	TRBJ2-1
CASSGSEGVLYGYTF	15	TRBV25-1	TRBJ1-2
CASSPGQVGQYF	12	TRBV9	TRBJ2-7
CASSLWGSSTDTQYF	15	TRBV28	TRBJ2-3
CASSTRQEPNYGYTF	15	TRBV19	TRBJ1-2
CASSAGVNTGELFF	14	TRBV6-4	TRBJ2-2
CASSPPGSSGRSYEQYF	17	TRBV18	TRBJ2-7
CASSQGKKTWPMF	13	TRBV4-2	TRBJ2-4
CASSPTPYEQYF	12	TRBV11-2	TRBJ2-7
CASSPGQITGELFF	14	TRBV5-1	TRBJ2-2
CASRAQNTGELFF	13	TRBV2	TRBJ2-2
CASSPLTGDQETQYF	15	TRBV18	TRBJ2-5
CASSDSNQPQHF	12	TRBV2	TRBJ1-5
CASSLGDRGNGYTF	14	TRBV5-1	TRBJ1-2
CAWSLGGTGELFF	13	TRBV30	TRBJ2-2
CASRNGRGGTDTQYF	15	TRBV19	TRBJ2-3
CASSGGTGEEKLFF	14	TRBV5-4	TRBJ1-4